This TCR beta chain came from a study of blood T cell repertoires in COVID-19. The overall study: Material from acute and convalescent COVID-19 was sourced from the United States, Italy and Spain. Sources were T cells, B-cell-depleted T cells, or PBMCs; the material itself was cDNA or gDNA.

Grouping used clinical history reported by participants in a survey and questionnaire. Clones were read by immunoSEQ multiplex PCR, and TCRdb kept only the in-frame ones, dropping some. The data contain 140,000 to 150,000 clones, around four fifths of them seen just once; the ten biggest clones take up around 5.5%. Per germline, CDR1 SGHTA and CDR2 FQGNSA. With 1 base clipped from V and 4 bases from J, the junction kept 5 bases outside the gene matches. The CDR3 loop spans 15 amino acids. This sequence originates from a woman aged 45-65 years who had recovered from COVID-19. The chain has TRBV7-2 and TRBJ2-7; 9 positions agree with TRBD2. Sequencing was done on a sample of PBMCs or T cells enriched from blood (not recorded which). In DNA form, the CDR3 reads TGTGCCAGCAGCTTAGGGTGGCGGGGGGGATACGAGCAGTACTTC. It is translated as CASSLGWRGGYEQYF.